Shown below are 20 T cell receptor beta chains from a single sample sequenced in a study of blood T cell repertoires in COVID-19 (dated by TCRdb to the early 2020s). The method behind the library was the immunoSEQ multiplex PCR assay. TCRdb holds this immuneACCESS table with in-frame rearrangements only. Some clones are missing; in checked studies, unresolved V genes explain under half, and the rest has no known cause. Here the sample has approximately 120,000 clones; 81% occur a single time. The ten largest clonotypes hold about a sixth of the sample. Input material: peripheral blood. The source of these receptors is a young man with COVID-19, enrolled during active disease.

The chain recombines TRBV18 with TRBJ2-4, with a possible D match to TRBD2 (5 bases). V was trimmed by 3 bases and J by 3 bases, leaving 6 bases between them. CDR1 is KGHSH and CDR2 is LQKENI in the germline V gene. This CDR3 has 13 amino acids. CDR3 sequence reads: CASSPEGKNIQYF. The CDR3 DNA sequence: TGTGCCAGCTCACCTGAGGGCAAAAACATTCAGTACTTC.

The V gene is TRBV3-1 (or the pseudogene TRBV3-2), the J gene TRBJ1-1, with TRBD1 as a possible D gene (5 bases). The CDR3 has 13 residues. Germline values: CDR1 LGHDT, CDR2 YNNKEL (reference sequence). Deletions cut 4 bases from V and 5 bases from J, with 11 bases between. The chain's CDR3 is CASSPGGSTEAFF. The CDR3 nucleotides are TGTGCCAGCAGCCCCGGGGGGAGTACTGAAGCTTTCTTT.

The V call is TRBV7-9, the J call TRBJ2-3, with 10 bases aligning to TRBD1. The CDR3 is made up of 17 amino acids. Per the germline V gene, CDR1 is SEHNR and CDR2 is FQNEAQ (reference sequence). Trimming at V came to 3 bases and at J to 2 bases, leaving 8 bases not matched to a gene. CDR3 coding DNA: TGTGCCAGCAGCTTCGCGACCGGGACAGGGGACACAGATACGCAGTATTTT. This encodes CASSFATGTGDTDTQYF. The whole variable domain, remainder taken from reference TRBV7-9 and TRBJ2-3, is DTGVSQNPRHKITKRGQNVTFRCDPISEHNRLYWYRQTLGQGPEFLTYFQNEAQLEKSRLLSDRFSAERPKGSFSTLEIQRTEQGDSAMYLCASSFATGTGDTDTQYFGPGTRLTVL.

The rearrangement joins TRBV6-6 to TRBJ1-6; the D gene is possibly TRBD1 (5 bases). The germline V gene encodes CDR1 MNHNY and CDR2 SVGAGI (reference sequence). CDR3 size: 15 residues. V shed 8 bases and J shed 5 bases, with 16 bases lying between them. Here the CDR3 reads CASGHRPGDNSPLHF. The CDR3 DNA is TGTGCCAGCGGCCACAGGCCTGGGGATAATTCACCCCTCCACTTT.

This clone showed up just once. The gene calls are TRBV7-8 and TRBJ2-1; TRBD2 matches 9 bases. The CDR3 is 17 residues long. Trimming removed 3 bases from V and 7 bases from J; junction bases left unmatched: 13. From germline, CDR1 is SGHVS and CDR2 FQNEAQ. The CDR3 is CASSFSGAGGLRNEQFF. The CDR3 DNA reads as TGTGCCAGCAGCTTCTCGGGTGCGGGGGGGCTGAGAAATGAGCAGTTCTTC.

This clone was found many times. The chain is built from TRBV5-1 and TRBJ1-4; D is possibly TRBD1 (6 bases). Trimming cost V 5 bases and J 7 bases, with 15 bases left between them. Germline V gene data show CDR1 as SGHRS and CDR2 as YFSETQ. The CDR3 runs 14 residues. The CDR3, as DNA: TGCGCCAGCAGTTTAGACAGGTCAGGTGAAAAACTGTTTTTT. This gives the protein CASSLDRSGEKLFF.

CDR3 in DNA: TGCGCCAGCAGTAAACTGCCAGGGACTGGAGAGACCCAGTACTTC. This codes for CASSKLPGTGETQYF. This rearrangement joins TRBV5-1 to TRBJ2-5; tentative D call: TRBD2 (6 bases). Germline V gives CDR1 SGHRS, CDR2 YFSETQ. The CDR3 consists of 15 residues. Trimming removed 5 bases at V and 4 bases at J, with 18 bases between.

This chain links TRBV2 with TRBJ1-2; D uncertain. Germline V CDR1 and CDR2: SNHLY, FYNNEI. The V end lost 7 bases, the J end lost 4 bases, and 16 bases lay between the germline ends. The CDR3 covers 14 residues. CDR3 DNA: TGTGCCAGCAAAGAAGAAGGACTGAGCTATGGCTACACCTTC. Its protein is CASKEEGLSYGYTF.

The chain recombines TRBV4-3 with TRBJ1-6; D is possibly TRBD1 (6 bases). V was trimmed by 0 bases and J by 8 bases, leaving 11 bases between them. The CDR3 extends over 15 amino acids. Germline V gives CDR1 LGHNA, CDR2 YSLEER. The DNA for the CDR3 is TGCGCCAGCAGCCAAGATCCTGCAGGGGATTCACCCCTCCACTTT. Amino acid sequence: CASSQDPAGDSPLHF.

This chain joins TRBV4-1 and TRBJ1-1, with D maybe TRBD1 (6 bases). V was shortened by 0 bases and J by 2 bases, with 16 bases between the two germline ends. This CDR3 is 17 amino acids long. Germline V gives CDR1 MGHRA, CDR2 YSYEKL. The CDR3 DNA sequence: TGCGCCAGCAGCCAAGAACAGGGCTATGTGTCAAACACTGAAGCTTTCTTT. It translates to CASSQEQGYVSNTEAFF.

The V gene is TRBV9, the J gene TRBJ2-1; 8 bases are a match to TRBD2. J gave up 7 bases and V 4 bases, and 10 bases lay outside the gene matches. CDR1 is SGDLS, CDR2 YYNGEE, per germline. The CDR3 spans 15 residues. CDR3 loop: CASSISGVGGNEQFF. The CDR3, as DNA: TGTGCCAGCAGCATTAGCGGGGTCGGGGGGAATGAGCAGTTCTTC. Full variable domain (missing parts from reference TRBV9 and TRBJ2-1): DSGVTQTPKHLITATGQRVTLRCSPRSGDLSVYWYQQSLDQGLQFLIQYYNGEERAKGNILERFSAQQFPDLHSELNLSSLELGDSALYFCASSISGVGGNEQFFGPGTRLTVL.

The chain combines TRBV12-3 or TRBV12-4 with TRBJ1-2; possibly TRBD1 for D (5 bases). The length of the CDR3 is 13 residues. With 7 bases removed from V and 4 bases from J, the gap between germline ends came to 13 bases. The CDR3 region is CASKGGAGYGYTF. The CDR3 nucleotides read TGTGCCAGCAAGGGAGGGGCAGGCTATGGCTACACCTTC.

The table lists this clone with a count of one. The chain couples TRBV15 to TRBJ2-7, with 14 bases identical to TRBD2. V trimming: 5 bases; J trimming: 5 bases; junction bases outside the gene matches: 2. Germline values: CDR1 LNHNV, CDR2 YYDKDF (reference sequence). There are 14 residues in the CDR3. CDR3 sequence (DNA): TGTGCCACCAGCGGGGGACTAGCGGGAGACGAGCAGTACTTC. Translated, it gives CATSGGLAGDEQYF.

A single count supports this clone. Here the CDR3 DNA reads TGTGCCAGCAGCTTAGGGGGGCGTAGTCAGCCCCAGCATTTT. Amino acid sequence: CASSLGGRSQPQHF. This chain uses TRBV7-2 with TRBJ1-5; TRBD1 is a possible D gene (6 bases). The V and J ends lost 1 base and 6 bases respectively, with 10 bases between them. The CDR3 sequence is 14 residues long. From germline, CDR1 is SGHTA and CDR2 FQGNSA.

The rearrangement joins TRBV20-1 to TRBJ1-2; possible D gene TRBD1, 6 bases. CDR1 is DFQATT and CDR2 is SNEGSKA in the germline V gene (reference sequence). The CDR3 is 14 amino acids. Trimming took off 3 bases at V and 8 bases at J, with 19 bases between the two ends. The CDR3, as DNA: TGCAGTGCTAGTGTATTGCGGGGGGCCGACGGCTACACCTTC. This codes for CSASVLRGADGYTF.

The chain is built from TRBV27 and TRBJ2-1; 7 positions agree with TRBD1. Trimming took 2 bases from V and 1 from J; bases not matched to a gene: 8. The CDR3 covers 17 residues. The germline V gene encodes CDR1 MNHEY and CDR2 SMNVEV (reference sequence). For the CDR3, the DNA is TGTGCCAGCAGTTTAATTCCCAACAGGGGTTCCTACAATGAGCAGTTCTTC. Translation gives CASSLIPNRGSYNEQFF.

The CDR3 region has the DNA TGTGCCAGCAGCAAAGCTGCTCGGACAGTTGTAAATGAAAAACTGTTTTTT. The encoded protein is CASSKAARTVVNEKLFF. The rearrangement joins TRBV21-1 to TRBJ1-4; no DNA check was done on the table's D call, TRBD1. TRBV21-1 is noted as a pseudogene. This CDR3 is built from 17 residues.

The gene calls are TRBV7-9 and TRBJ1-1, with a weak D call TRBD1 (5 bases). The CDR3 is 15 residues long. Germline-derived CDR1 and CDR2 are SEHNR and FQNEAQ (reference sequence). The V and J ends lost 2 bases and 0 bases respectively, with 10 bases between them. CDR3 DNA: TGTGCCAGCAGCTTACGACAGAGTATGAACACTGAAGCTTTCTTT. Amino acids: CASSLRQSMNTEAFF.

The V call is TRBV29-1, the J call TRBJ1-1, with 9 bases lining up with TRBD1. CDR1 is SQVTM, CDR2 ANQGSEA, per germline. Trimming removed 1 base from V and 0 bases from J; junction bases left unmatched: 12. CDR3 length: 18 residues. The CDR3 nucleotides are TGCAGCGTTGAAGGCCAGGACAGGGGTTCGATCGTGAACACTGAAGCTTTCTTT. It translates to CSVEGQDRGSIVNTEAFF. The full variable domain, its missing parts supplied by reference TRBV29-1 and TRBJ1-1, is SAVISQKPSRDICQRGTSLTIQCQVDSQVTMMFWYRQQPGQSLTLIATANQGSEATYESGFVIDKFPISRPNLTFSTLTVSNMSPEDSSIYLCSVEGQDRGSIVNTEAFFGQGTRLTVV.

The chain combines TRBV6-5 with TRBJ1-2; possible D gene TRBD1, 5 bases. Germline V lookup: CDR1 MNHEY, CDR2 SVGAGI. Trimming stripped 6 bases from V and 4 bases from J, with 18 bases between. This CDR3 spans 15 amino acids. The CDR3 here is CASSPGPGGPYGYTF. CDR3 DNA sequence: TGTGCCAGCAGCCCCGGACCCGGGGGTCCCTATGGCTACACCTTC.